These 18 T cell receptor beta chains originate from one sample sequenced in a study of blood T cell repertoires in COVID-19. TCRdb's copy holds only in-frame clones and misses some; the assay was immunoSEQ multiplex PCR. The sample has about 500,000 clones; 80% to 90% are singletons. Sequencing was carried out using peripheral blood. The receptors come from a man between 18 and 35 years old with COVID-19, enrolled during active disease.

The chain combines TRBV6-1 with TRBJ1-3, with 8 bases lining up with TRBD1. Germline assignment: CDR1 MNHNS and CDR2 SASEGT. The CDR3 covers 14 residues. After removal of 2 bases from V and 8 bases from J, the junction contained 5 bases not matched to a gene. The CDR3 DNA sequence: TGTGCCAGCAGTGAATTCCAGGGGGCTTACACCATATATTTT. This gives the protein CASSEFQGAYTIYF.

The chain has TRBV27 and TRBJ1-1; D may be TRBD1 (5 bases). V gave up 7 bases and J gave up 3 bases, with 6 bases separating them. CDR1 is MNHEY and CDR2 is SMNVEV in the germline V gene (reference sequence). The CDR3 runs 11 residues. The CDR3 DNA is TGTGCCAGCATAGGGGACACTGAAGCTTTCTTT. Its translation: CASIGDTEAFF.

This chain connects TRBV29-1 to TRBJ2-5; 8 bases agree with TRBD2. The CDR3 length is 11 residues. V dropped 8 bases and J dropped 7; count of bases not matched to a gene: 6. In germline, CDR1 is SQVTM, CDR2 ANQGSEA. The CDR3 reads CSQGLEGTQYF. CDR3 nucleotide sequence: TGCAGCCAGGGACTAGAAGGGACCCAGTACTTC.

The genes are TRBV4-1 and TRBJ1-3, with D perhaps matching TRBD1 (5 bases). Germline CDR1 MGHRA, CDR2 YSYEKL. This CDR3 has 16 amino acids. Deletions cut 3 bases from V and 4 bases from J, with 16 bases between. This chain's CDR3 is CASSHHGLGAGNTIYF. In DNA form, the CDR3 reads TGCGCCAGCAGCCACCACGGCCTAGGGGCGGGAAACACCATATATTTT.

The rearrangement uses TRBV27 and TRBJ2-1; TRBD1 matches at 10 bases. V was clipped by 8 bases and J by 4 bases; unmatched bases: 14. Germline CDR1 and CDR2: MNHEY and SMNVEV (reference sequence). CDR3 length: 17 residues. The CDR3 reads CASSNAVDRGRYNEQFF. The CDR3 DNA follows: TGTGCCAGCTCCAATGCTGTTGACAGGGGGCGTTACAATGAGCAGTTCTTC.

The CDR3 DNA sequence: TGTGCCAGTAGTACTCCTTTTTCTAGCGGGAGGGCGGCCAAAAACATTCAGTACTTC. This gives the protein CASSTPFSSGRAAKNIQYF. The chain carries TRBV19 and TRBJ2-4; TRBD2 aligns across 12 bases. Germline V gene lookup returns CDR1 LNHDA and CDR2 SQIVND (reference sequence). The CDR3 has 19 residues. Losses at the gene ends were 4 bases for V and 1 base for J; bases not matched to a gene: 11.

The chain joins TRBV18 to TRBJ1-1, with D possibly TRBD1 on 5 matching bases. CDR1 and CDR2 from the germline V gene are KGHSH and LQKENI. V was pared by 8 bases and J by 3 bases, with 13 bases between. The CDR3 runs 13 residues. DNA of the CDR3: TGTGCCAGCACCCAGGGAGGGTACACTGAAGCTTTCTTT. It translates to CASTQGGYTEAFF.

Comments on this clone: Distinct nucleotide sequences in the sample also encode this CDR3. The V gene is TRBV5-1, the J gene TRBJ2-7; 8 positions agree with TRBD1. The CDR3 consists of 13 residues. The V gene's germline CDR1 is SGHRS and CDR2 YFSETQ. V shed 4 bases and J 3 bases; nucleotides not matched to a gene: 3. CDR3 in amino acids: CASSTGQGYEQYF. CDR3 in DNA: TGCGCCAGCAGCACCGGACAGGGCTACGAGCAGTACTTC.

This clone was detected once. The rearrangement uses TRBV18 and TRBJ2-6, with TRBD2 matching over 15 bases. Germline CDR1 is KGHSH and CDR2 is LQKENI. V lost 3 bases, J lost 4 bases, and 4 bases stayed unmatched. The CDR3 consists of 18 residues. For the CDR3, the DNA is TGTGCCAGCTCACCGTGGACTAGCGGGGGGGCCGGGGCCAACGTCCTGACTTTC. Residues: CASSPWTSGGAGANVLTF. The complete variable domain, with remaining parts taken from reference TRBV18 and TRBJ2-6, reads NAGVMQNPRHLVRRRGQEARLRCSPMKGHSHVYWYRQLPEEGLKFMVYLQKENIIDESGMPKERFSAEFPKEGPSILRIQQVVRGDSAAYFCASSPWTSGGAGANVLTFGAGSRLTVL.

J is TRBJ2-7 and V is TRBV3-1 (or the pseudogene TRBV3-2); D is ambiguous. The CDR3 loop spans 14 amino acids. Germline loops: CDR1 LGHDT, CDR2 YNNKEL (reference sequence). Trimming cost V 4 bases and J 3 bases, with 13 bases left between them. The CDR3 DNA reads TGTGCCAGCAGCCTGCTCTCAGGTGGCTACGAGCAGTACTTC. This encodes CASSLLSGGYEQYF.

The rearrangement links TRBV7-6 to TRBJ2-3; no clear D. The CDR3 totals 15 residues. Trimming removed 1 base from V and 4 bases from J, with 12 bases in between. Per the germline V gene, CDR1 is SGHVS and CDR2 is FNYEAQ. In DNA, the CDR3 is TGTGCCAGCAGCTTAGATGTAGAATTCGCAGATACGCAGTATTTT. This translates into CASSLDVEFADTQYF.

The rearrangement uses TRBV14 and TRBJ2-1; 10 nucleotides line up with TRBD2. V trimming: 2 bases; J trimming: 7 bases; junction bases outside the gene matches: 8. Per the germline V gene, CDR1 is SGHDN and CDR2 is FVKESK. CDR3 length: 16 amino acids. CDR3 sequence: CASSQREREGWNEQFF. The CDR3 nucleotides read TGTGCCAGCAGCCAAAGGGAGCGGGAGGGTTGGAATGAGCAGTTCTTC.

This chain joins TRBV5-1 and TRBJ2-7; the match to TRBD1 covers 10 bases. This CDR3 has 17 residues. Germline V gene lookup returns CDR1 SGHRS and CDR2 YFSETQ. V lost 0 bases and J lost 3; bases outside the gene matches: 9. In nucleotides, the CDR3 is TGCGCCAGCAGCTTGGAACCGCCCGACAGGGGGCGCTACGAGCAGTACTTC. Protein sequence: CASSLEPPDRGRYEQYF.

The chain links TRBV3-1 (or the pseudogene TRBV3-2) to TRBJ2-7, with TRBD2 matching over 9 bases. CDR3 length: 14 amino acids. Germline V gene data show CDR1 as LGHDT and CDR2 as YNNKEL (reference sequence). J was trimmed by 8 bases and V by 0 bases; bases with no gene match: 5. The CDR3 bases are TGTGCCAGCAGCCAAGATTGGCTAGCGGGGCAGCAGTACTTC. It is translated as CASSQDWLAGQQYF.

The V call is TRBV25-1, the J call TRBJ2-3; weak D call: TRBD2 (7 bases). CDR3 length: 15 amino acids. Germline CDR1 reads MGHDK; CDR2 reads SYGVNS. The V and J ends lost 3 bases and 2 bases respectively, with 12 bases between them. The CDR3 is CASSERGTPTDTQYF. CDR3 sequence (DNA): TGTGCCAGCAGTGAGCGGGGGACACCCACAGATACGCAGTATTTT.

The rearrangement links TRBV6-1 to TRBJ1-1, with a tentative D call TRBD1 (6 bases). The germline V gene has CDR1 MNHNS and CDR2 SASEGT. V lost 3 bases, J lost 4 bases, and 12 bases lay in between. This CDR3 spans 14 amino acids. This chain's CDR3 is CASSDNRAPTEAFF. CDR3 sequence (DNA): TGTGCCAGCAGTGACAACAGGGCGCCCACTGAAGCTTTCTTT.

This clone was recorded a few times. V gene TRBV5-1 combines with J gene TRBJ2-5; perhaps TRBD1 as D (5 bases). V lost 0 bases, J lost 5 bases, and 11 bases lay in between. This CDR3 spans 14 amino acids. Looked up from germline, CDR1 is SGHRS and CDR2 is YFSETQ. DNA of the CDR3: TGCGCCAGCAGCTTGGTTGCAGGGTCGGAGACCCAGTACTTC. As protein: CASSLVAGSETQYF.

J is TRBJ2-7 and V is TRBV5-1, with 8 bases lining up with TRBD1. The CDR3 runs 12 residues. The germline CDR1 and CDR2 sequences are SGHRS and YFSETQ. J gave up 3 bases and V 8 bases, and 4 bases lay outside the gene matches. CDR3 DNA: TGCGCCAGGAGGGACAGGCTCTACGAGCAGTACTTC. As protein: CARRDRLYEQYF.